These T cell receptor beta chains were read from a single sample in a study of T-cell reconstitution after alpha-beta-depleted transplantation in children. Each CDR3 protein gets one entry after TCRdb re-called the PCR reads with MiXCR. The data show almost 400,000 distinct CDR3 sequences, with around 21% seen just once and 3.5% to 4% held by the top ten. The sequenced sample was PBMCs from the stem cell graft donor, obtained from the stem cell graft. The receptors were gathered from a human donor who donated a stem cell graft to a child with acute myeloid leukemia. CDR3s include the opening cysteine and the closing phenylalanine or tryptophan. Fields, in order: J gene, D gene, V gene, clone size, CDR3 DNA, CDR3 protein. D genes are given only for firm matches. Only part of the rows carry a size: once, few, many, or a class if the clone is expanded.

TRBJ2-1,-,TRBV20-1,few,TGCAGTGCTAGTGGTCTCCTGGTTGGTAATGAGCAGTTCTTC,CSASGLLVGNEQFF
TRBJ2-1,TRBD1,TRBV4-1,-,TGCGCCAGCAGCCAAGATCTGAAGACAGGGCCCTTTATCGGGGTTCGTGAGCAGTTCTTC,CASSQDLKTGPFIGVREQFF
TRBJ2-1,-,TRBV21-1,few,TGTGCCAGCAGCAAAGGGGCGCGGGGAATGGTCTACAATGAGCAGTTCTTC,CASSKGARGMVYNEQFF
TRBJ2-1,-,TRBV12-5,many,TGTGCTAGTGGTTGGGGACTGGCGAATGAGCAGTTCTTC,CASGWGLANEQFF
TRBJ2-1,-,TRBV4-3,many,TGCGCCAGCAGCCAAGATCGAGGGACGGATGCCTACAATGAGCAGTTCTTC,CASSQDRGTDAYNEQFF
TRBJ1-5,-,TRBV4-3,-,TGCGCCAGCAGCCAGGATCTCCTCCGCCCCCAGCATTTT,CASSQDLLRPQHF
TRBJ2-3,TRBD1,TRBV4-3,-,TGCGCCAGCAGCCAAGATCGACCCGGGACAGGGCCAGATACGCAGTATTTT,CASSQDRPGTGPDTQYF
TRBJ2-2,-,TRBV29-1,many,TGCAGCGGTCGGCGGGGACCCACCGGGGAGCTGTTTTTT,CSGRRGPTGELFF
TRBJ2-7,TRBD1,TRBV7-2,many,TGTGCCAGCAGCTTAGGGGGACAGGGATCCTACGAGCAGTACTTC,CASSLGGQGSYEQYF
TRBJ2-1,TRBD2,TRBV7-8,few,TGTGCCAGCAGCTCAAAGCTAGCGGGCCAGCAGTTCTTC,CASSSKLAGQQFF
TRBJ2-7,-,TRBV18,few,TGTGCCAGCTCAGCACACTACGAGCAGTACTTC,CASSAHYEQYF
TRBJ1-2,-,TRBV28,few,TGTGCCAGCAGTTTAATTGACAGCGGCTATGGCTACACCTTC,CASSLIDSGYGYTF
TRBJ2-6,-,TRBV6-2/TRBV6-3,-,TGTGCCAGCAGTTACGCGCTCGACAGAGATACTCACTCTGGGGCCAACGTCCTGACTTTC,CASSYALDRDTHSGANVLTF
TRBJ1-5,-,TRBV7-9,-,TGTGCCAGCAGCTTAGGGGGAAGAGATCAGCCCCAGCATTTT,CASSLGGRDQPQHF
TRBJ2-1,-,TRBV20-1,many,TGCAGTGCTACCGGGAGTGGGGGAAGGGGTTACAATGAGCAGTTCTTC,CSATGSGGRGYNEQFF
TRBJ1-2,TRBD1,TRBV15,-,TGTGCCACCAGCTTCCGGACAGGGGCCTATGGCTACACCTTC,CATSFRTGAYGYTF
TRBJ2-5,-,TRBV21-1,-,TGTGCCAGCAGCAACCTAGCGGGACAAGAGACCCAGTACTTC,CASSNLAGQETQYF
TRBJ2-7,-,TRBV27,few,TGTGCCAGCAGTGAGCGGGCCTACCCCTACGAGCAGTACTTC,CASSERAYPYEQYF
TRBJ2-1,-,TRBV29-1,many,TGCAGCGTTGAAGATCGAGCTACCTCCAATGAGCAGTTCTTC,CSVEDRATSNEQFF
TRBJ2-3,-,TRBV9,many,TGTGCCAGCAGCGTAGAGGGAGTAAGCACAGATACGCAGTATTTT,CASSVEGVSTDTQYF
TRBJ2-1,TRBD2,TRBV5-1,few,TGCGCCAGCAGCTTGGATGCGGGAGGGGGTGAGCAGTTCTTC,CASSLDAGGGEQFF
TRBJ1-4,-,TRBV6-5,-,TGTGCCAGCAGTTACCGGGCCCCACTTGGGCGTAATGAAAAACTGTTTTTT,CASSYRAPLGRNEKLFF
TRBJ2-1,-,TRBV29-1,few,TGCAGCCCTGTTCTTAGCTCCTACAATGAGCAGTTCTTC,CSPVLSSYNEQFF
TRBJ2-1,TRBD2,TRBV11-2,-,TGTGCCAGCAGCCCGCGTGGGGGGCGGGGGGGCTTTTACAATGAGCAGTTCTTC,CASSPRGGRGGFYNEQFF
TRBJ2-2,TRBD1,TRBV20-1,few,TGCAGTGCAACTGACAGGGGGTCGGCCGGGGAGCTGTTTTTT,CSATDRGSAGELFF